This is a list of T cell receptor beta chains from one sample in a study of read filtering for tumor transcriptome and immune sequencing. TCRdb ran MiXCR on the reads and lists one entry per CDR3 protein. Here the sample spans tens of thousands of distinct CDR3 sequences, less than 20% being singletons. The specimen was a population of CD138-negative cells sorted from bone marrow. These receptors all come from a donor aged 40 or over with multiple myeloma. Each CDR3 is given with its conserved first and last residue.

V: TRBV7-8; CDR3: CASSSREGLGYGTDTQYF
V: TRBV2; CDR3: CASSEGSGGQTDTQYF
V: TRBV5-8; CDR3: CASSAMEDRGLPYEQYF
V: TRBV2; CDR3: CASGTGTATYEQYF
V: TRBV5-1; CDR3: CACSLNGQLVFSYNEQFF
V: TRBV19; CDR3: CASSQGGGSNQPQHF
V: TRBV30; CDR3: CAYRRGDHNEKLFF
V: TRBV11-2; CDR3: CAGSLGPTITSYNEQFF
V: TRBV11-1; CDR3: CASSLTAAYEQYF
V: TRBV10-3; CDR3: CAISSGTSGSGRDTQYF
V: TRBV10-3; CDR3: CAISDNYGYTF
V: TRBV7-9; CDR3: CASSGSRAAGGLAGANVLTF
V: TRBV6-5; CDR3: CASSYSGHPQETQYF
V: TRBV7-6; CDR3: CASSLATSGRLIPPYNEQFF
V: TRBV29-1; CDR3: CSVVPFLGGAGVPDEQFF